This entry lists 28 T cell receptor beta chains sequenced from one sample in a study of vaccination and CD4 T cells after COVID-19. Antigens for these TCRs are unknown. Treatment described: roughly 10-day PBMC culture with coronavirus spike peptide pools or control peptides (ViraFEST assay). Scientists ran DNA taken from cultured CD4+ T cells through the Oncomine TCR Beta short-read assay for sequencing. TCRdb reprocessed the PCR reads via MiXCR and lists one record per CDR3 protein. The table records roughly 24,000 distinct CDR3 sequences, about 64% of them present only once. The sequenced material came from CD4+ T cells from blood, cultured in vitro. All receptors come from a human donor who had recovered from COVID-19.

The chain couples TRBV2 to TRBJ2-3; 8 bases line up with TRBD2. V shed 6 bases and J 2 bases; nucleotides not matched to a gene: 10. In germline, CDR1 is SNHLY, CDR2 FYNNEI. This CDR3 is 16 amino acids long. CDR3 in DNA: TGTGCCAGCAGGCGACGCCTAGCGGGTCACACAGATACGCAGTATTTT. Translated: CASRRRLAGHTDTQYF.

As DNA, the CDR3 is TGTGCCAGCACCAACACGGGGGATCAGCCCCAGCATTTT. Its protein is CASTNTGDQPQHF. J is TRBJ1-5 and V is TRBV6-2 or TRBV6-3, with D perhaps TRBD1 (5 bases). The CDR3 covers 13 residues. The V gene lost 7 bases and the J gene lost 5 bases, with 12 bases spanning the gap. Germline CDR1 and CDR2: MNHEY and SVGEGT.

The chain is built from TRBV28 and TRBJ2-2, with D possibly being TRBD2 (7 bases). Per the germline V gene, CDR1 is MDHEN and CDR2 is SYDVKM. Trimming took 5 bases from V and 4 from J, leaving 8 bases between them. CDR3 length: 13 amino acids. Here the CDR3 reads CASSRGGTGELFF. For the CDR3, the DNA is TGTGCCAGCAGTAGGGGGGGCACCGGGGAGCTGTTTTTT.

This clonotype came up a few times. The V gene is TRBV7-6, the J gene TRBJ1-2, with D possibly matching TRBD1 (6 bases). This CDR3 contains 16 residues. Trimming stripped 2 bases from V and 6 bases from J, with 19 bases between. Germline values: CDR1 SGHVS, CDR2 FNYEAQ. CDR3 residues: CASSLQSTGSLNGYTF. The DNA for the CDR3 is TGTGCCAGCAGCTTACAGTCGACAGGTAGCCTGAATGGCTACACCTTC. Variable domain in full (rest from reference TRBV7-6 and TRBJ1-2): GAGVSQSPRYKVTKRGQDVALRCDPISGHVSLYWYRQALGQGPEFLTYFNYEAQQDKSGLPNDRFSAERPEGSISTLTIQRTEQRDSAMYRCASSLQSTGSLNGYTFGSGTRLTVV.

The chain joins TRBV6-5 to TRBJ1-1, with D perhaps matching TRBD1 (5 bases). The germline gives CDR1 MNHEY, CDR2 SVGAGI. V dropped 2 bases and J dropped 1 base, with 14 bases sitting between them. This CDR3 has 16 amino acids. CDR3 sequence reads: CASSYGKGRWNTEAFF. In nucleotides, the CDR3 is TGTGCCAGCAGTTACGGAAAGGGGCGGTGGAACACTGAAGCTTTCTTT.

This chain joins TRBV20-1 and TRBJ2-5, with 9 bases fitting TRBD2. Germline V CDR1 and CDR2: DFQATT, SNEGSKA (reference sequence). The junction had 5 bases not matched to a gene; V was cut back by 6 bases and J by 0 bases. The CDR3 has 14 amino acids. The CDR3 region is CSAIAGAYQETQYF. The DNA of the CDR3 is TGCAGTGCCATAGCGGGAGCCTACCAAGAGACCCAGTACTTC.

V usage is TRBV15 and J usage is TRBJ2-1; D is possibly TRBD2 (6 bases). Germline-derived CDR1 and CDR2 are LNHNV and YYDKDF (reference sequence). The CDR3 length is 16 residues. Trimming shortened V by 0 bases and J by 2 bases, and 11 bases separated the two germline ends. In nucleotides, the CDR3 is TGTGCCACCAGCAGAGAAGGGCGGGGAACCTACAATGAGCAGTTCTTC. This sequence encodes CATSREGRGTYNEQFF.

This clonotype came up once. V and J are TRBV6-5 and TRBJ1-1, with D perhaps TRBD1 (5 bases). The CDR3 runs to 16 residues. The V end lost 2 bases, the J end lost 0 bases, and 13 bases lay between the germline ends. CDR1 and CDR2 (germline): MNHEY, SVGAGI. CDR3: CASSYGGARMNTEAFF. In DNA form, the CDR3 reads TGTGCCAGCAGTTACGGAGGGGCCAGGATGAACACTGAAGCTTTCTTT.

This clonotype was observed a handful of times. The genes are TRBV7-2 and TRBJ2-1, with D perhaps matching TRBD2 (6 bases). The CDR3 sequence is 14 residues long. Germline-derived CDR1 and CDR2 are SGHTA and FQGNSA. V was pared by 2 bases and J by 1 base, with 6 bases between. The CDR3 DNA reads as TGTGCCAGCAGCTTACGGGGGTCCTACAATGAGCAGTTCTTC. It codes for CASSLRGSYNEQFF.

The chain carries TRBV12-3 or TRBV12-4 and TRBJ1-2, with D perhaps TRBD1 (5 bases). The CDR3 covers 14 residues. Trimming took 1 base from V and 8 from J, leaving 14 bases between them. The chain's CDR3 is CASSLDLARGGYTF. CDR3 nucleotide sequence: TGTGCCAGCAGTTTAGATTTGGCACGGGGGGGCTACACCTTC.

The J gene is TRBJ1-1, the V gene TRBV28; TRBD1 is a possible D gene (5 bases). This CDR3 is 11 amino acids long. Looked up from germline, CDR1 is MDHEN and CDR2 is SYDVKM. V was pared by 8 bases and J by 11 bases, with 15 bases between. CDR3 coding DNA: TGTGCCAGCGTCAGGGCCCCTCTGGCTTTCTTT. Its protein product is CASVRAPLAFF.

The DNA for the CDR3 is TGTGCCAGCAGCCCCGCGGCAGGTGCAACTAATGAAAAACTGTTTTTT. Translation gives CASSPAAGATNEKLFF. This chain uses TRBV7-9 with TRBJ1-4; D is unclear. Germline CDR1 is SEHNR and CDR2 is FQNEAQ (reference sequence). V was shortened by 5 bases and J by 0 bases, with 13 bases between the two germline ends. This CDR3 has 16 residues.

J is TRBJ2-5 and V is TRBV28; TRBD2 agrees at 8 bases. The CDR3 is 18 residues long. Germline lookup yields CDR1 MDHEN and CDR2 SYDVKM. Trimming took 7 bases from V and 0 from J; bases not matched to a gene: 16. The CDR3 sequence is CASTRGGAGENYQETQYF. The CDR3 DNA reads as TGTGCCAGCACCCGGGGGGGGGCAGGGGAAAATTACCAAGAGACCCAGTACTTC.

The chain carries TRBV30 and TRBJ1-1, with D unresolved. V dropped 7 bases and J dropped 5 bases, with 26 bases sitting between them. This CDR3 has 16 residues. Per the germline V gene, CDR1 is GTSNPN and CDR2 is SVGIG (reference sequence). CDR3: CAFSGPQAAPRTEAFF. As DNA, the CDR3 is TGTGCCTTCTCCGGACCGCAGGCCGCACCGAGGACTGAAGCTTTCTTT.

The rearrangement links TRBV12-3 or TRBV12-4 to TRBJ2-7; 8 bases are shared with TRBD2. Trimming cost V 5 bases and J 2 bases; bases outside gene matches: 2. The CDR3 consists of 13 residues. CDR3 nucleotides: TGTGCCAGCAGTACTAGCGGTACCTACGAGCAGTACTTC. Translated: CASSTSGTYEQYF.

This chain links TRBV24-1 with TRBJ2-3, with TRBD1 matching 9 bases. The CDR3 has 17 amino acids. CDR1 and CDR2 from the germline V gene are KGHDR and SFDVKD. V gave up 3 bases and J gave up 3 bases; unmatched junction bases: 9. CDR3 amino acids: CATSDLTGGRTTDTQYF. CDR3 DNA sequence: TGTGCCACCAGTGATCTGACAGGGGGTAGGACGACAGATACGCAGTATTTT.

The chain employs TRBV12-3 or TRBV12-4 and TRBJ1-5; TRBD1 is a possible D gene (6 bases). The CDR3 consists of 13 residues. V was pared by 3 bases and J by 7 bases, with 10 bases between. Here the CDR3 reads CASSFGGVQPQHF. CDR3 bases: TGTGCCAGCAGTTTTGGGGGCGTCCAGCCCCAGCATTTT.

The chain is built from TRBV27 and TRBJ1-5; 7 bases map to TRBD1. The CDR3 is made up of 14 amino acids. Germline values: CDR1 MNHEY, CDR2 SMNVEV (reference sequence). Trimming cost V 3 bases and J 7 bases; bases outside gene matches: 6. CDR3 protein: CASSFRQGTQPQHF. In DNA form, the CDR3 reads TGTGCCAGCAGTTTTAGACAGGGTACACAGCCCCAGCATTTT.

This clonotype was detected only a few times. The rearrangement links TRBV24-1 to TRBJ1-2, with unresolved D. Trimming took 4 bases from V and 0 from J, leaving 17 bases between them. Germline CDR1 and CDR2: KGHDR and SFDVKD. This CDR3 contains 17 residues. For the CDR3, the DNA is TGTGCCACCAGTGACTCAGCTATACACCAAGCTAACTATGGCTACACCTTC. Translation: CATSDSAIHQANYGYTF.

This clonotype appeared once. The CDR3 here is CSARAPGRELFGELFF. CDR3 coding DNA: TGCAGTGCTAGGGCCCCAGGGCGGGAGCTTTTCGGAGAGCTGTTTTTT. V and J are TRBV20-1 and TRBJ2-2; TRBD2 matches 7 bases. V trimming: 3 bases; J trimming: 11 bases; junction bases outside the gene matches: 18. Germline V gene data show CDR1 as DFQATT and CDR2 as SNEGSKA (reference sequence). This CDR3 spans 16 amino acids.

V usage is TRBV4-1 and J usage is TRBJ1-5; the D gene is possibly TRBD1 (5 bases). The CDR3 is 14 amino acids. Looked up from germline, CDR1 is MGHRA and CDR2 is YSYEKL. The V end lost 0 bases, the J end lost 9 bases, and 12 bases lay between the germline ends. CDR3 in DNA: TGCGCCAGCAGCCAAGACGGGGGAATGATGCCCCAGCATTTT. It codes for CASSQDGGMMPQHF.

This clonotype has only a few counts. The J gene is TRBJ1-4, the V gene TRBV20-1; perhaps TRBD1 as D (5 bases). This CDR3 region has 15 residues. V lost 6 bases and J lost 0, with 14 bases in between. Germline assignment: CDR1 DFQATT and CDR2 SNEGSKA (reference sequence). The CDR3 DNA follows: TGCAGTGCCCGGGGCAGGGTGGCAACTAATGAAAAACTGTTTTTT. Protein sequence: CSARGRVATNEKLFF.

The J gene is TRBJ1-2, the V gene TRBV6-1; D is perhaps TRBD1 (5 bases). V was shortened by 10 bases and J by 0 bases, with 12 bases between the two germline ends. Germline CDR1 MNHNS, CDR2 SASEGT. The CDR3 sequence is 13 residues long. DNA of the CDR3: TGTGCCACCGAGACAGCAGCTAACTATGGCTACACCTTC. This sequence encodes CATETAANYGYTF.

The rearrangement links TRBV6-1 to TRBJ2-5; 7 positions agree with TRBD1. The V segment lost 8 bases and the J segment 0 bases; nucleotides outside the gene matches: 9. The CDR3 length is 15 residues. The V gene's germline CDR1 is MNHNS and CDR2 SASEGT. The CDR3 is CASGTVGQNQETQYF. Written as DNA, the CDR3 is TGTGCCAGCGGCACGGTGGGACAGAACCAAGAGACCCAGTACTTC.

The J gene is TRBJ1-6, the V gene TRBV6-1; D not resolved. There are 11 residues in the CDR3. V gave up 4 bases and J gave up 7 bases, with 2 bases separating them. CDR1 is MNHNS, CDR2 SASEGT, per germline. CDR3 in DNA: TGTGCCAGCAGTGGCAATTCACCCCTCCACTTT. It specifies CASSGNSPLHF.

The rearrangement uses TRBV18 and TRBJ1-2; D gene ambiguous. Trimming cost V 5 bases and J 4 bases, with 11 bases left between them. Germline loops: CDR1 KGHSH, CDR2 LQKENI. The CDR3 consists of 13 residues. CDR3 DNA: TGTGCCAGCTCAATACCACTCTCCTATGGCTACACCTTC. It yields the protein CASSIPLSYGYTF.

The chain uses TRBV21-1 and TRBJ2-3; TRBD1, the table's D call, was not compared with the DNA. TRBV21-1 is flagged as a pseudogene. The CDR3 is 15 amino acids. Written as DNA, the CDR3 is TGTGCCAGCACCACGTACCAATACAGGGTTGATACGCAGTATTTT. Translating gives CASTTYQYRVDTQYF.

This rearrangement joins TRBV6-1 to TRBJ1-2; TRBD1 might be the D (5 bases). The CDR3 totals 15 residues. Germline values: CDR1 MNHNS, CDR2 SASEGT. With 4 bases removed from V and 6 bases from J, the gap between germline ends came to 18 bases. This CDR3 reads CASSGRLRAGHGYTF. CDR3 sequence (DNA): TGTGCCAGCAGTGGGCGTTTGAGGGCAGGGCATGGCTACACCTTC.